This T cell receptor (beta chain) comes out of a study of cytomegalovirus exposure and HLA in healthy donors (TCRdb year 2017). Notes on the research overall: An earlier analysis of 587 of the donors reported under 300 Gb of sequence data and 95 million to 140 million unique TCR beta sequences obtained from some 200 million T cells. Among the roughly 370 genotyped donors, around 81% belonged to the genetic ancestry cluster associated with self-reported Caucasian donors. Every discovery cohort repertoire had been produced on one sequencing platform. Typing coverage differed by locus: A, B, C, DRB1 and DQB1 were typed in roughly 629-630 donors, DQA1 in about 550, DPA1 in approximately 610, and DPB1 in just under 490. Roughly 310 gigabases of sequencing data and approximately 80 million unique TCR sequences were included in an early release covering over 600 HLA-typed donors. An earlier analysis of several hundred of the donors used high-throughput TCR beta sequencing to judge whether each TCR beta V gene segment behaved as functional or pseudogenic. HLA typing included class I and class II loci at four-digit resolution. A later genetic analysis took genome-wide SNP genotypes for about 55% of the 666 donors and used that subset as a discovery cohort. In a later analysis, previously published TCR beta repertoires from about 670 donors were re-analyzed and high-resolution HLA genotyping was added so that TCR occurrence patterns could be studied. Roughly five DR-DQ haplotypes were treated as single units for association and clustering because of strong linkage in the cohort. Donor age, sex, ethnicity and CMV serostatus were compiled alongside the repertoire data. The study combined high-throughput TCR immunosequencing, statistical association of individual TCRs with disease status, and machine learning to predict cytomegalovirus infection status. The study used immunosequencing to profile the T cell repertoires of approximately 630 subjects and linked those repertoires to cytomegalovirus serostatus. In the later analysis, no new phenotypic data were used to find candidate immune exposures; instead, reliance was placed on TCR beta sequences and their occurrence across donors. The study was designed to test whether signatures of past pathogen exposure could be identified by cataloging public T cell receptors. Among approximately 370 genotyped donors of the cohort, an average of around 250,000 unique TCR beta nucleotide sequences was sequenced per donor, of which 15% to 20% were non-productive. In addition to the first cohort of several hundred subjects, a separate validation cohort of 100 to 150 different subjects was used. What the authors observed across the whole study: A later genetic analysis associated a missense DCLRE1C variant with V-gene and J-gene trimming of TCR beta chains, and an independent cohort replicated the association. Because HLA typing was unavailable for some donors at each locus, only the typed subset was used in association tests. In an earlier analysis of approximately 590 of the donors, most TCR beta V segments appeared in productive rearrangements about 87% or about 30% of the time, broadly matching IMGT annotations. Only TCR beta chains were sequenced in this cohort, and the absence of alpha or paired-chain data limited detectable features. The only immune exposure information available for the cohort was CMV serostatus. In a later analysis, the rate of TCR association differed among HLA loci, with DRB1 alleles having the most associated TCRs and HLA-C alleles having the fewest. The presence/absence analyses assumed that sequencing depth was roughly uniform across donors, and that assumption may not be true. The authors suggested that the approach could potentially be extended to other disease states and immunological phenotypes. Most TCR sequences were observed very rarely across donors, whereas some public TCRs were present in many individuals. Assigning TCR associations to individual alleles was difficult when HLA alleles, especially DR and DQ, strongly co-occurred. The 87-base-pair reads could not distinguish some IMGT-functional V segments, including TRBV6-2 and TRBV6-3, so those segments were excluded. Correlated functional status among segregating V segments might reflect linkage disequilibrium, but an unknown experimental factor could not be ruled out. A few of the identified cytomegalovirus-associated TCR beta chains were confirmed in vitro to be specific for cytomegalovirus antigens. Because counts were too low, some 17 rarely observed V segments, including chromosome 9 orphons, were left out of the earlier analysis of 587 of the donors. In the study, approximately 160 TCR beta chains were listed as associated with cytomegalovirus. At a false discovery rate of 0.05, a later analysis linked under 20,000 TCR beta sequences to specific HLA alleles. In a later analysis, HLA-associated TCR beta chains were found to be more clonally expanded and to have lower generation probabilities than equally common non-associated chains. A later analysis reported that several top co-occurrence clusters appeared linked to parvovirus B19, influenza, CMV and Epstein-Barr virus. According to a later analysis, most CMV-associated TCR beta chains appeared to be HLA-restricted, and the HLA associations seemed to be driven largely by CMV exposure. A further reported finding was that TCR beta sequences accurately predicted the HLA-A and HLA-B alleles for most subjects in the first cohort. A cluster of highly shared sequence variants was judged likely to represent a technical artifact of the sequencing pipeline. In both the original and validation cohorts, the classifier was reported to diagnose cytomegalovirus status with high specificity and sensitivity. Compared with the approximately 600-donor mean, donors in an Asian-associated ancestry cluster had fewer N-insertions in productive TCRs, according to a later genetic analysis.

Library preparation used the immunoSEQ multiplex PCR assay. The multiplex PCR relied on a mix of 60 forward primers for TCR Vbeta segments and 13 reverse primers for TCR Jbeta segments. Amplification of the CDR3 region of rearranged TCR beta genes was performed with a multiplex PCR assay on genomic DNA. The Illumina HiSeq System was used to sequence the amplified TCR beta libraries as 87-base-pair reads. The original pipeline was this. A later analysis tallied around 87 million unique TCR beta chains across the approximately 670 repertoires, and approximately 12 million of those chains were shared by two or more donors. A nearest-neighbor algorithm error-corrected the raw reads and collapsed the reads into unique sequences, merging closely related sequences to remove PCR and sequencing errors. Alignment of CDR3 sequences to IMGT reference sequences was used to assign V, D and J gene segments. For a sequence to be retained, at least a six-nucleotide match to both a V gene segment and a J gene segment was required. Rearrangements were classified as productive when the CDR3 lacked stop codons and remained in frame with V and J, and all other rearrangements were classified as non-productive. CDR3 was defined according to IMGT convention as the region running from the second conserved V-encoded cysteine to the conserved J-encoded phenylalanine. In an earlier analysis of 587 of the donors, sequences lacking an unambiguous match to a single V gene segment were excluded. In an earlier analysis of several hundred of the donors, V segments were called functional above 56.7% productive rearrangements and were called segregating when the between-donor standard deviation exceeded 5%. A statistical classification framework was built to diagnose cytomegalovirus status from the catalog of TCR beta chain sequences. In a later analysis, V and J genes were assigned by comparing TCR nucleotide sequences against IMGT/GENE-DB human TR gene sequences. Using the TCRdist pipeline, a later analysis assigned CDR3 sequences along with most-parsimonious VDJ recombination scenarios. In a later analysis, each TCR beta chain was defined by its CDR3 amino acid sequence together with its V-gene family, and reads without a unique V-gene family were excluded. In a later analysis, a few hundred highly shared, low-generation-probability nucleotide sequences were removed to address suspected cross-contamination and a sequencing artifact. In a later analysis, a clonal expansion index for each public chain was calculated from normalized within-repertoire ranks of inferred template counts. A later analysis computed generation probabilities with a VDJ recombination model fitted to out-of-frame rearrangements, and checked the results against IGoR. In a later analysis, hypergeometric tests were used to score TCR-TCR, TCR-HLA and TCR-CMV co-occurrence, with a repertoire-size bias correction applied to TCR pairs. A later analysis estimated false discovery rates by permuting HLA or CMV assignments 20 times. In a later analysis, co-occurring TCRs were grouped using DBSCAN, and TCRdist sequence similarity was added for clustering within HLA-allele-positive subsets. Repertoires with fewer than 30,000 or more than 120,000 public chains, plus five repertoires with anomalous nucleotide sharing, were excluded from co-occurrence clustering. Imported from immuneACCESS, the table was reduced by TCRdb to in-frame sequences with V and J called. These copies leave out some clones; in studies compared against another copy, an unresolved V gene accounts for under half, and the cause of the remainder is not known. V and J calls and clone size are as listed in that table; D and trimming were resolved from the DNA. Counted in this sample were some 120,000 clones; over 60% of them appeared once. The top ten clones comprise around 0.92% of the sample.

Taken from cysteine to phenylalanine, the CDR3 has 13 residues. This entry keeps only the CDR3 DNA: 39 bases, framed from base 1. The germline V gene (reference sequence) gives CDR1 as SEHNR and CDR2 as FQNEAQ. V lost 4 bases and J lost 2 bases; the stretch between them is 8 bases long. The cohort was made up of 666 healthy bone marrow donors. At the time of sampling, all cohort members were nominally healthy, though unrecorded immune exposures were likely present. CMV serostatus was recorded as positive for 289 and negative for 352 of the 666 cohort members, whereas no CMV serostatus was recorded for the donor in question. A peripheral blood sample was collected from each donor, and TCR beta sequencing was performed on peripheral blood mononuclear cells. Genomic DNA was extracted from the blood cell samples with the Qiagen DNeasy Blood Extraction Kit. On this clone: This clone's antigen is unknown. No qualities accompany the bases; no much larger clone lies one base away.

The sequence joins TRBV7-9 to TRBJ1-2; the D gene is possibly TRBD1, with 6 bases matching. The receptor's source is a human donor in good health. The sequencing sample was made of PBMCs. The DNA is TGTGCCAGCAGCTACAGGGAGAACTATGGCTACACCTTC. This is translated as CASSYRENYGYTF.